This entry lists 26 T cell receptor beta chains sequenced from one sample in a study of blood T cell repertoires in COVID-19 (TCRdb year 2020). The library relied on the immunoSEQ multiplex PCR assay. TCRdb obtained this table from immuneACCESS and retained in-frame rearrangements with V and J assigned. These tables miss some clones; where compared with another copy, unresolved V genes account for less than half of the shortfall, and the remainder is unexplained. Across this sample there are fewer than 200,000 clones, with 85% to 90% seen only once. The top ten constitute 20% to 25% of the sample. Sequenced: PBMCs or T cells enriched from blood (not recorded which). The receptors shown here come from a woman in her 40s in a cohort exposed to, infected with or recovered from COVID-19 (not recorded which).

The V and J genes are TRBV28 and TRBJ1-5; TRBD1 agrees at 7 bases. CDR1 and CDR2 from the germline V gene are MDHEN and SYDVKM. CDR3 length: 14 amino acids. Germline trimming cut 8 bases from V and 7 bases from J; bases unmatched to any gene: 11. Here the CDR3 reads CASRVDREVQPQHF. The CDR3 DNA reads as TGTGCCAGCCGAGTTGACAGGGAGGTACAGCCCCAGCATTTT.

The J gene is TRBJ2-1, the V gene TRBV29-1, with TRBD2 identical over 10 bases. The CDR3 extends over 15 amino acids. The trim removed 4 bases at V and 4 bases at J, leaving 7 bases unmatched. Germline CDR1 and CDR2: SQVTM and ANQGSEA. The CDR3 DNA reads TGCAGCGTTGGTAGCGGGGGGACACTGTACAATGAGCAGTTCTTC. Its translation is CSVGSGGTLYNEQFF.

The CDR3 reads CAWTSGSSYEQYF. DNA of the CDR3: TGTGCCTGGACTAGCGGGAGCTCCTACGAGCAGTACTTC. V is TRBV30 and J is TRBJ2-7; 10 bases are shared with TRBD2. Per the germline V gene, CDR1 is GTSNPN and CDR2 is SVGIG (reference sequence). Unmatched junction bases numbered 0, after V lost 4 bases and J lost 0 bases. The CDR3 totals 13 residues.

The rearrangement joins TRBV12-3 or TRBV12-4 to TRBJ2-7, with a tentative D call TRBD2 (6 bases). This CDR3 contains 13 residues. V was cut by 5 bases and J by 2 bases, with 10 bases left in between. In DNA, the CDR3 is TGTGCCAGCAGTGGGACTTCCGCCTACGAGCAGTACTTC. Amino acids: CASSGTSAYEQYF.

The chain joins TRBV6-5 to TRBJ2-5; tentatively, D is TRBD1 (6 bases). The germline gives CDR1 MNHEY, CDR2 SVGAGI. The CDR3 contains 12 residues. V was clipped by 6 bases and J by 7 bases, with 12 bases between them. CDR3 region: CASRGASGTQYF. In DNA, the CDR3 is TGTGCCAGCAGGGGGGCCTCGGGGACCCAGTACTTC.

V and J are TRBV12-3 or TRBV12-4 and TRBJ2-1, with D possibly being TRBD2 (7 bases). V was pared by 7 bases and J by 7 bases, with 14 bases between. The CDR3 has 13 residues. The CDR3 sequence is CASMGGGLNEQFF. CDR3 bases: TGTGCCAGCATGGGGGGGGGCTTGAATGAGCAGTTCTTC.

V is TRBV11-2 and J is TRBJ1-1; 9 positions agree with TRBD1. Trimming took 4 bases from V and 5 from J; bases not matched to a gene: 8. This CDR3 comprises 15 residues. Germline CDR1 and CDR2: SGHAT and FQNNGV. CDR3 protein: CASSSSGTGYTEAFF. In DNA, the CDR3 is TGTGCCAGCAGCTCCTCCGGGACAGGGTATACTGAAGCTTTCTTT.

This clone turned up a few times. The chain joins TRBV18 to TRBJ2-1; 13 nucleotides agree with TRBD2. Looked up from germline, CDR1 is KGHSH and CDR2 is LQKENI. The V and J ends lost 3 bases and 7 bases, in that order; junction bases with no gene match: 6. The CDR3 extends over 16 amino acids. The DNA of the CDR3 is TGTGCCAGCTCACCCGGGACTAGCGGGATAGTGAATGAGCAGTTCTTC. Its protein is CASSPGTSGIVNEQFF.

The V and J genes are TRBV9 and TRBJ2-1, with TRBD2 matching over 9 bases. The germline CDR1 and CDR2 sequences are SGDLS and YYNGEE. The CDR3 contains 15 residues. The J segment lost 2 bases and the V segment lost 3 bases, leaving 3 bases of the junction unmatched. The CDR3 sequence: CASSGGGRAYNEQFF. CDR3 nucleotide sequence: TGTGCCAGCAGCGGCGGCGGGAGGGCCTACAATGAGCAGTTCTTC.

This chain links TRBV5-1 with TRBJ2-5, with 7 nucleotides matching TRBD1. The CDR3 covers 14 residues. Germline CDR1 and CDR2: SGHRS and YFSETQ. J lost 2 bases, V lost 4 bases, and 5 bases had no gene match. The CDR3 nucleotides are TGCGCCAGCAGCCCGGGACAGAGTCAAGAGACCCAGTACTTC. Its translation is CASSPGQSQETQYF.

V gene TRBV5-1 combines with J gene TRBJ1-1; perhaps TRBD1 as D (5 bases). From germline, CDR1 is SGHRS and CDR2 YFSETQ. V was pared by 5 bases and J by 2 bases, with 13 bases between. The CDR3 is 14 amino acids. The CDR3 DNA reads as TGCGCCAGCAGGGGTGGACAATCCAACACTGAAGCTTTCTTT. Protein sequence: CASRGGQSNTEAFF.

This chain links TRBV28 with TRBJ2-7; 10 bases fit TRBD1. Trimming at V came to 5 bases and at J to 2 bases, leaving 12 bases not matched to a gene. CDR1 and CDR2 (germline): MDHEN, SYDVKM. The length of the CDR3 is 17 residues. Here the CDR3 reads CASSAGTGDSPPYEQYF. CDR3 sequence (DNA): TGTGCCAGCAGTGCCGGGACAGGGGACTCCCCCCCCTACGAGCAGTACTTC.

The chain joins TRBV18 to TRBJ2-7, with 8 positions matching TRBD2. The CDR3 is made up of 14 amino acids. With V trimmed by 6 bases and J by 5 bases, 9 bases remained unmatched. Germline-derived CDR1 and CDR2 are KGHSH and LQKENI. DNA of the CDR3: TGTGCCAGCTCCGGCGCGGGGGGCTTTGACGAGCAGTACTTC. This sequence encodes CASSGAGGFDEQYF.

J is TRBJ1-3 and V is TRBV7-9, with 11 nucleotides matching TRBD1. The V segment lost 6 bases and the J segment 8 bases; nucleotides outside the gene matches: 9. The CDR3 contains 15 residues. Germline V gene sequence: CDR1 SEHNR, CDR2 FQNEAQ (reference sequence). CDR3 DNA sequence: TGTGCCAGCAGAAATCCGGGACAGGGGGTGGACACCATATATTTT. Protein sequence: CASRNPGQGVDTIYF.

This clone is a singleton in its sample. The rearrangement uses TRBV11-2 and TRBJ2-1; 14 bases map to TRBD2. This CDR3 has 14 amino acids. The V gene's germline CDR1 is SGHAT and CDR2 FQNNGV. V lost 5 bases to trimming and J lost 15 bases; unmatched junction nucleotides: 9. Here the CDR3 DNA reads TGTGCCAGCAGCCAACCGGGACTAGCGGGAGAACCGTTCTTC. It codes for CASSQPGLAGEPFF.

The chain recombines TRBV7-2 with TRBJ1-2; weak D call: TRBD1 (5 bases). Germline V gives CDR1 SGHTA, CDR2 FQGNSA. The CDR3 runs 13 residues. The V gene lost 3 bases and the J gene lost 2 bases, with 7 bases spanning the gap. CDR3 protein: CASSFRQNYGYTF. CDR3 DNA sequence: TGTGCCAGCAGCTTTAGACAGAACTATGGCTACACCTTC.

The rearrangement links TRBV4-1 to TRBJ1-2; 8 nucleotides match TRBD1. J was trimmed by 5 bases and V by 0 bases; bases with no gene match: 8. Germline-derived CDR1 and CDR2 are MGHRA and YSYEKL. This CDR3 contains 16 residues. For the CDR3, the DNA is TGCGCCAGCAGCCAAGAACCCCGACAGGGGCGGTATGGCTACACCTTC. Protein: CASSQEPRQGRYGYTF.

The chain links TRBV10-3 to TRBJ2-1; TRBD2 aligns across 14 bases. V shed 6 bases, J shed 0 bases, and the junction held 13 bases outside the gene matches. Germline V gene lookup returns CDR1 ENHRY and CDR2 SYGVKD. The CDR3 runs to 20 residues. The CDR3 loop reads CAIRGTSGRFNASSYNEQFF. CDR3 DNA: TGTGCCATCAGGGGGACTAGCGGGAGATTTAACGCTAGCTCCTACAATGAGCAGTTCTTC.

The J gene is TRBJ1-2, the V gene TRBV2; no firm D call. Germline V lookup: CDR1 SNHLY, CDR2 FYNNEI. CDR3 length equals 10 residues. V shed 7 bases and J shed 5 bases, with 5 bases lying between them. The chain's CDR3 is CASMEYGYTF. In nucleotides, the CDR3 is TGTGCCAGCATGGAGTATGGCTACACCTTC. The entire variable domain, with the rest obtained from reference TRBV2 and TRBJ1-2, is as follows: EPEVTQTPSHQVTQMGQEVILRCVPISNHLYFYWYRQILGQKVEFLVSFYNNEISEKSEIFDDQFSVERPDGSNFTLKIRSTKLEDSAMYFCASMEYGYTFGSGTRLTVV.

This chain uses TRBV6-5 with TRBJ2-5; the match to TRBD1 covers 7 bases. V gave up 7 bases and J gave up 2 bases; unmatched junction bases: 10. CDR3 length: 15 amino acids. Germline V gene data show CDR1 as MNHEY and CDR2 as SVGAGI. The CDR3 DNA is TGTGCCAGCATTATAAGATGGGACAGTCAAGAGACCCAGTACTTC. Translated, it gives CASIIRWDSQETQYF.

V and J are TRBV7-2 and TRBJ1-1; the D gene is possibly TRBD1 (6 bases). CDR3 size: 11 residues. The V gene lost 8 bases and the J gene lost 7 bases, with 11 bases spanning the gap. Looked up from germline, CDR1 is SGHTA and CDR2 is FQGNSA. CDR3 sequence (DNA): TGTGCCAGCGGGGGCGGAAGTGAAGCTTTCTTT. Its translation is CASGGGSEAFF.

A few counts support this clone. The chain carries TRBV5-6 and TRBJ1-4; D uncertain. This CDR3 contains 17 residues. V lost 0 bases and J 8 bases, leaving 20 bases between the germline ends. From germline, CDR1 is SGHDT and CDR2 YYEEEE. The CDR3 is CASSLGRDGLVGEKLFF. CDR3 sequence (DNA): TGTGCCAGCAGCTTGGGCCGGGATGGTTTGGTGGGAGAAAAACTGTTTTTT.

The V and J genes are TRBV9 and TRBJ2-6; 9 nucleotides align to TRBD1. The germline CDR1 and CDR2 sequences are SGDLS and YYNGEE. The CDR3 totals 18 residues. Losses at the gene ends were 3 bases for V and 0 bases for J; bases not matched to a gene: 7. CDR3 bases: TGTGCCAGCAGCGGGTATGCGACAGGGGGCTCTGGGGCCAACGTCCTGACTTTC. Its protein is CASSGYATGGSGANVLTF.

This chain uses TRBV5-1 with TRBJ1-5; 7 bases match TRBD1. The CDR3 consists of 13 residues. In germline, CDR1 is SGHRS, CDR2 YFSETQ. V trimming: 4 bases; J trimming: 4 bases; junction bases outside the gene matches: 2. DNA of the CDR3: TGCGCCAGCAGCGCACAGGGGAATCAGCCCCAGCATTTT. Residues: CASSAQGNQPQHF.

The chain carries TRBV6-1 and TRBJ1-3; D perhaps matches TRBD1 (5 bases). CDR1 is MNHNS, CDR2 SASEGT, per germline. V was pared by 2 bases and J by 0 bases, with 5 bases between. The CDR3 is 14 amino acids. The CDR3 DNA is TGTGCCAGCAGTGAACAGGGCTCTGGAAACACCATATATTTT. It translates to CASSEQGSGNTIYF.

This clone was detected only once. The chain joins TRBV27 to TRBJ2-7, with 8 nucleotides matching TRBD2. V shed 3 bases and J 7 bases; nucleotides not matched to a gene: 14. CDR1 and CDR2 (germline): MNHEY, SMNVEV (reference sequence). CDR3 length equals 16 residues. The CDR3 spells CASSLAGGRPRDEQYF. DNA for the CDR3: TGTGCCAGCAGTTTGGCGGGCGGGAGGCCCCGGGATGAGCAGTACTTC.